The rows below give T cell receptor beta chains drawn from one sample of a study of beta chain features in type 1 diabetes. TCRdb keeps only in-frame clones here, not all; method: immunoSEQ multiplex PCR. Of around 160,000 clones in the sample, roughly 65% were seen once. Sequenced material: naive CD4+ T cells from blood. The source of these receptors is a young man with type 1 diabetes. Both conserved end residues are part of each CDR3. D genes are given only for firm matches. A row's size may be missing; if present it is once, few, many or a size class.

j_call v_call d_call clone_size cdr3_nt cdr3_aa
TRBJ1-5 TRBV9 - once TGTGCCAGCAGCGTATTCGGGGGCAATCAGCCCCAGCATTTT CASSVFGGNQPQHF
TRBJ2-5 TRBV7-2 TRBD1 - TGTGCCAGCAGCTTCCTAGGACAGGGGCGAGAGACCCAGTACTTC CASSFLGQGRETQYF
TRBJ1-1 TRBV29-1 - - TGCAGCGTCGGCAGGGTGAACACTGAAGCTTTCTTT CSVGRVNTEAFF
TRBJ1-1 TRBV18 - - TGTGCCAGCTCACCATCGGAGGGAAGTATCACTGAAGCTTTCTTT CASSPSEGSITEAFF
TRBJ1-2 TRBV5-1 TRBD1 - TGCGCCAGCAGCACCGACAGGGGCTACTATGGCTACACCTTC CASSTDRGYYGYTF
TRBJ1-1 TRBV29-1 TRBD1 - TGCAGCGTCCAGACAGGGACCCCGGACACTGAAGCTTTCTTT CSVQTGTPDTEAFF
TRBJ2-3 TRBV6-5 - - TGTGCCAGCAGTTACTCGCCAGCTTCGGCAGATACGCAGTATTTT CASSYSPASADTQYF
TRBJ1-5 TRBV6-5 - - TGTGCCAGCAGCCAAGGGTGGGCTGCCAATCAGCCCCAGCATTTT CASSQGWAANQPQHF
TRBJ2-7 TRBV11-2 - once TGTGCCAGCAGCTTAGGCTCAGGTCCCTACGAGCAGTACTTC CASSLGSGPYEQYF
TRBJ1-2 TRBV6-4 - - TGTGCCAGCACCCCGGAACAGGGTTGGTATGGCTACACCTTC CASTPEQGWYGYTF
TRBJ2-5 TRBV7-2 - once TGTGCCAGCACCCCCGGAACGGCTGCCGGGGAAGAGACCCAGTACTTC CASTPGTAAGEETQYF
TRBJ1-3 TRBV9 - - TGTGCCAGCAGCCCGGAGGCTAGCTCTGGAAACACCATATATTTT CASSPEASSGNTIYF
TRBJ2-5 TRBV30 TRBD2 - TGTGCCTGGAGGACTAGCGTACAAGAGACCCAGTACTTC CAWRTSVQETQYF
TRBJ2-5 TRBV7-2 - - TGTGCCAGCAGCTTAGGTAGTCTGGGTAGAGAGACCCAGTACTTC CASSLGSLGRETQYF
TRBJ1-1 TRBV30 - few TGTGCCTGGAGTGGAGGGATGAACACTGAAGCTTTCTTT CAWSGGMNTEAFF
TRBJ2-3 TRBV21-1 - - TGTGCCAGCAGCAAAGAGCCGGGGGGTAGCACAGATACGCAGTATTTT CASSKEPGGSTDTQYF
TRBJ2-3 TRBV20-1 - few TGCAGTGCCCAATCGGCTTGGGACCAGTATTTT CSAQSAWDQYF
TRBJ2-7 TRBV7-9 TRBD1 - TGTGCCAGCAGCCCTCAGTCAGGGGGTTCGACCGAACCCCACGAGCAGTACTTC CASSPQSGGSTEPHEQYF
TRBJ2-3 TRBV9 TRBD2 - TGTGCCAGCAGCGTATTGGCGGGGGACACAGATACGCAGTATTTT CASSVLAGDTDTQYF
TRBJ2-5 TRBV7-6 - - TGTGCCAGCAGCTTGGGCGGAGGGGACCAGTACTTC CASSLGGGDQYF
TRBJ2-7 TRBV29-1 TRBD1 few TGCAGCGTCATGGAACAGGGGGCGTCCGAGCAGTACTTC CSVMEQGASEQYF
TRBJ1-2 TRBV29-1 - - TGCAGCGTTGAGCACCTCTATGGCTACACCTTC CSVEHLYGYTF
TRBJ2-7 TRBV4-3 TRBD1 - TGCGCCAGCAGCCAAGAAGAAGACAGGGCCTACGAGCAGTACTTC CASSQEEDRAYEQYF
TRBJ1-5 TRBV7-6 - - TGTGCCAGCAGCTTGCAGGGCGGCAATCAGCCCCAGCATTTT CASSLQGGNQPQHF
TRBJ1-2 TRBV4-3 - - TGCGCCAGCAGCCCGCAGGGAAACTATGGCTACACCTTC CASSPQGNYGYTF
TRBJ1-2 TRBV29-1 TRBD1 - TGCAGCGGAATACAGGGGATTAGAGGCTACACCTTC CSGIQGIRGYTF
TRBJ2-3 TRBV30 - few TGTGCCTGGGGAGGGCAGGGGGCAGATACGCAGTATTTT CAWGGQGADTQYF
TRBJ2-1 TRBV4-3 TRBD2 - TGCGCCAGCAGCCAAGATTTAACTAGCGGGTTCTACAATGAGCAGTTCTTC CASSQDLTSGFYNEQFF
TRBJ1-2 TRBV7-2 - - TGTGCCAGCAGCTTAGACCGCGGTGGAGGCTACACCTTC CASSLDRGGGYTF
TRBJ2-7 TRBV28 - - TGTGCCAGCAGTTCACCAGGGCCCGCCCCCTACGAGCAGTACTTC CASSSPGPAPYEQYF
TRBJ2-7 TRBV30 - - TGTGCCTGGAGTGTAGCTCTGTTCCTAGACGAGCAGTACTTC CAWSVALFLDEQYF
TRBJ2-1 TRBV30 TRBD2 once TGTGCCGCGGGCGGGGGGGACCCATACAATGAGCAGTTCTTC CAAGGGDPYNEQFF
TRBJ1-2 TRBV29-1 - once TGCAGCGTTCAGGAGGGCTATGGCTACACCTTC CSVQEGYGYTF
TRBJ1-5 TRBV29-1 - - TGCAGCGTACACACAGGGTCTGGCAATCAGCCCCAGCATTTT CSVHTGSGNQPQHF